This T cell receptor beta chain emerged from a study of blood T cell repertoires in COVID-19 (dated by TCRdb to 2018 to 2021). Regarding the study in general: The collaborator samples originated in the United States, Italy and Spain and spanned the acute and convalescent phases of COVID-19. The material from the prospective study consisted of cDNA or gDNA derived from T cells, B-cell-depleted T cells, or PBMCs. Deeply sampled blood TCRbeta repertoires from subjects exposed to, actively infected with, or recovered from COVID-19 were included in the dataset. The repertoires were made available in a free public database intended to serve as a resource for research on the immune response to SARS-CoV-2. Samples were obtained from the ongoing ImmuneRACE study (first 160 participants) and from about 1,300 subjects provided by 6 global collaborators. The sample metadata nearly always contained a de-identified subject ID, COVID-19 status, age in years and sex. Where available, HLA class I and class II types were obtained from metadata supplied by the sample provider rather than from assay-based typing. Results and caveats for the whole study, not just this receptor: How much clinical and demographic metadata was included differed by source and by participant, and the metadata was provided uncurated.

TCRbeta CDR3 regions were amplified from genomic DNA using the immunoSEQ Assay, a bias-controlled multiplex PCR. Concerning the study's data processing: Nucleated cell counts per sample were estimated from amplification of reference gene primers within the assay. To quantify the absolute abundance of each unique TCRbeta CDR3 rearrangement, sequence reads were collapsed and filtered. For each sample, productive Simpson clonality was calculated as the square root of Simpson's diversity index over productive rearrangements. TCRdb mirrors the immuneACCESS table, restricted to in-frame sequences. Some clones are absent from its copies; in checked studies, under half trace to an unresolved V gene, and the reason for the others is unknown. Clonal size and the V and J genes are those of that table, whereas D and trimming came from the DNA. This sample lists about 200,000 clones; around 76% were detected once. Clones ranked in the top ten supply 7.8% of the sample.

This clone was detected many times. The specificity of this receptor is unknown. No much larger clone exists at a distance of one base, and base qualities are not known. The CDR3 sequence holds 15 residues, the cysteine and phenylalanine included. Only the CDR3 DNA is retained, 45 bases long and in frame from the first base. The trim is 5 bases for V and 1 base for J, with a gap of 12 bases between the germline ends. The germline V gene yields SGHVS for CDR1 and FNYEAQ for CDR2. One collaborating source in Seattle enrolled patients during active infection and followed them longitudinally through the course of disease. Whole blood was collected in K2EDTA tubes by collaborating institutions according to the institutions' own protocols. Collaborator samples were shipped for TCRbeta analysis as frozen whole blood, isolated PBMCs, or DNA extracted from either sample type.

The sample taken for sequencing was peripheral blood. The chain joins TRBV7-6 to TRBJ1-5, with a tentative D gene TRBD1 over 5 matching bases. This clonotype was sampled from a woman aged 60-75 years with COVID-19, enrolled during active disease. The CDR3 reads as follows: CASSIGGESNQPQHF. The DNA sequence is as follows: TGTGCCAGCAGCATCGGAGGGGAGAGCAATCAGCCCCAGCATTTT.